The rows below give T cell receptor beta chains drawn from one sample of a study of regulatory T cells in long-lasting Graves disease. Using its own MiXCR run on the multiplex PCR reads, TCRdb lists one record per CDR3 protein. The table has fewer than 650,000 distinct CDR3 sequences, around 15% seen once. A further study also used this sample, focusing on T cells in Graves' hyperthyroidism and ophthalmopathy.

Sequenced here: peripheral blood mononuclear cells (PBMCs), sampled at new diagnosis, from a patient treated with antithyroid drugs. Receptor source: a man aged 18 to 29 with Graves disease. Each CDR3 is given with its conserved first and last residue. The D gene is left open where the match is weak. Only some rows state a clone size, as once, few, many or a class for expanded clones.

CSVVLVATGTVDYEQYF many TRBD1 TRBV29-1
CASSPQTSGSYRVYEQYF many TRBD2 TRBV18
CASSLVGLAGASTDTQYF - TRBD2 TRBV7-6
CASRWRNNSPLHF many - TRBV2
CASSLGRPDRGGNSPLHF few TRBD1 TRBV5-1
CASNGTGRRGGRSSIEQFF - - TRBV6-1
CASSLGGLGHYEQYF many TRBD2 TRBV7-9
CSARDQGLPYEGQYF few - TRBV20-1
CASRSNTGELFF many - TRBV12-3/TRBV12-4
CASSTLGMNTEAFF many - TRBV7-8
CASSWRQGAERETSTDTQYF few TRBD1 TRBV19
CASSYEAGASYEQYF - - TRBV6-5
CASGGDQTYEQYF many TRBD2 TRBV5-1
CASRGRGAGYGYTF few - TRBV5-4
CASSFRANTEAFF many - TRBV7-3
CSPGAGYGYTF few - TRBV20-1
CASSLGERNQPQHF few - TRBV5-1
CASTTLQGPYGYTF few - TRBV12-3/TRBV12-4
CASSPDRPIDYGYTF many - TRBV7-9
CASSRGIVGEQFF many - TRBV28
CASSPTWASPYEQYF - - TRBV4-1
CASSTTGTGDDEQYF many TRBD1 TRBV7-9